The following is a T cell receptor beta chain sequence with its context. Produced via immunoSEQ multiplex PCR; TCRdb's table is partial and in-frame only. This table has approximately 100,000 clones, 90% to 95% appearing once. These data originate in a study of T cell changes during pregnancy in multiple sclerosis. Germline CDR1 reads GTSNPN; CDR2 reads SVGIG (reference sequence). Trimming cost V 5 bases and J 0 bases; bases outside gene matches: 2. CDR3 length: 14 residues. The TCR sequence derives from a female donor with multiple sclerosis, enrolled in a pregnancy study. The gene calls are TRBV30 and TRBJ2-2; TRBD1 matches at 8 bases. Sample: peripheral blood, taken in the second trimester of pregnancy. The CDR3 DNA follows: TGTGCCTGGTCAGGGGGCTCGAACACCGGGGAGCTGTTTTTT. Amino acids: CAWSGGSNTGELFF.